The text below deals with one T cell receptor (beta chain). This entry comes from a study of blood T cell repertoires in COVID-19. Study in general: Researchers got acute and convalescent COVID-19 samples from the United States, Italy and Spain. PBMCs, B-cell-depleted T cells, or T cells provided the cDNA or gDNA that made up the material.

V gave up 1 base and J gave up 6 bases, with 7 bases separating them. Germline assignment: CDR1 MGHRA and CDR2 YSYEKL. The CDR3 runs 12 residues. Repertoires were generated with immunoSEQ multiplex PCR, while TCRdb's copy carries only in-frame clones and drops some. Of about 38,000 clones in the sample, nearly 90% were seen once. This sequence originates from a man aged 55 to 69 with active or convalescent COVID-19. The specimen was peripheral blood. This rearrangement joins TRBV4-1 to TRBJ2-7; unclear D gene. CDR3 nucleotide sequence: TGCGCCAGCAGCCAAGTAGCCACCGAGCAGTACTTC. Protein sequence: CASSQVATEQYF.